This T cell receptor beta chain came from a study of CD8+ T cells in alopecia areata. Study-level background: Tofacitinib was taken orally by treated patients, and the dose was 5 to 10 mg twice daily. Broader study findings: Among patients, TCR sharing was less clear than in mice, a difference possibly due in part to HLA diversity in the patient population.

To note about this clone: As yet, its antigen is unknown.

The V gene end was trimmed by 0 bases and the J gene end by 3 bases; junction bases not matched to a gene: 5. The CDR3 runs 16 residues. Germline V lookup: CDR1 LNHDA, CDR2 SQIVND (reference sequence). Sequencing relied on a cDNA template that was reverse transcribed from extracted RNA. Repertoires were generated with immunoSEQ multiplex PCR, while TCRdb's copy carries only in-frame clones and drops some. The sample gives 150,000 to 200,000 clones, around 59% of which show up once; over 12% is in the top ten. Indicated treatment: oral pan-JAK inhibitor, 5-10 mg twice daily. The J gene is TRBJ1-5, the V gene TRBV19; TRBD1 aligns across 7 bases. Source: CD4+ T cells sorted from blood, taken at week 24, from a patient treated with tofacitinib. This TCR came from a human donor with alopecia areata. The CDR3 nucleotides read TGTGCCAGTAGTATAGATACAGGGGTGCCCAATCAGCCCCAGCATTTT. It encodes CASSIDTGVPNQPQHF.